Presented here are 5 T cell receptor beta chains from one specimen sequenced in a study of cytomegalovirus exposure and HLA in healthy donors. The study ran its PCR with 60 Vbeta and 13 Jbeta primers. Using immunoSEQ multiplex PCR, the repertoire was profiled, and TCRdb retains in-frame clones only, with some absent. The sample consists of some 130,000 clones, around four fifths of them appearing once. Sequenced sample: PBMCs. The source of these receptors is a female donor in good health and CMV-seronegative.

The chain uses TRBV2 and TRBJ2-7; TRBD2 agrees at 15 bases. The CDR3 spans 14 residues. V was pared by 6 bases and J by 4 bases, with 1 base of the junction left unmatched. In germline, CDR1 is SNHLY, CDR2 FYNNEI. For the CDR3, the DNA is TGTGCCAGCAGCGGACTAGCGGGAGGGTACGAGCAGTACTTC. It specifies CASSGLAGGYEQYF.

The V gene is TRBV29-1, the J gene TRBJ1-2; maybe TRBD1 (5 bases). Germline V CDR1 and CDR2: SQVTM, ANQGSEA. The V end lost 2 bases, the J end lost 4 bases, and 11 bases lay between the germline ends. This CDR3 spans 13 amino acids. As DNA, the CDR3 is TGCAGCGTTGAATGGCAGGGTAGCTATGGCTACACCTTC. Its translation: CSVEWQGSYGYTF.

The chain links TRBV28 to TRBJ1-2; D might be TRBD1 (6 bases). CDR1 and CDR2 (germline): MDHEN, SYDVKM. CDR3 length: 14 residues. The V end lost 5 bases, the J end lost 3 bases, and 13 bases lay between the germline ends. Here the CDR3 reads CASSPPGVHYGYTF. The CDR3 DNA follows: TGTGCCAGCAGTCCCCCAGGGGTCCACTATGGCTACACCTTC.

This chain links TRBV19 with TRBJ2-5, with 8 bases lining up with TRBD1. V shed 5 bases and J 3 bases; nucleotides not matched to a gene: 2. Germline V CDR1 and CDR2: LNHDA, SQIVND (reference sequence). CDR3 length: 13 amino acids. This CDR3 reads CASSPDREETQYF. CDR3 sequence (DNA): TGTGCCAGTAGTCCGGACAGGGAAGAGACCCAGTACTTC.

This rearrangement joins TRBV27 to TRBJ1-1, with D tentatively TRBD1 (5 bases). V lost 2 bases and J lost 5, with 15 bases in between. Germline CDR1 reads MNHEY; CDR2 reads SMNVEV (reference sequence). The CDR3 extends over 15 amino acids. The CDR3 is CASSLGRGGITEAFF. DNA of the CDR3: TGTGCCAGCAGTTTAGGGAGGGGTGGGATAACTGAAGCTTTCTTT.